Here is one T cell receptor (beta chain) with its context. What this receptor recognizes is not known. Base qualities are not provided; no much larger clone lies one nucleotide away. The sample originates from a study of identical twins (dated by TCRdb to the mid-2010s). The study in broad terms: To test whether fetal clonotypes persist, the study used deep sequencing on TCR alpha and beta repertoires from monozygotic twins, unrelated adults of various ages, and cord blood. To rule out contamination, replicate twin experiments were performed at different times with different library preparation protocols. General study outcomes and caveats: Fewer insertions were carried by abundant cord blood beta clonotypes; a weaker similar trend was observed in young adult naive repertoires, while no such trend was observed in memory repertoires. Compared with coincidental sharing between unrelated individuals, out-of-frame TCR alpha sequences shared between twins showed an excess of sequences with low generation probability. Invariant T cells such as MAIT and iNKT could partly confound zero-insertion analyses, although diverse VJ usage argued against such confounding for most clonotypes. Out-of-frame TCR alpha sharing in monozygotic twins was systematically underestimated by recombination models, whereas sharing between unrelated individuals was in agreement with the recombination models. In beta out-of-frame sequences, excess twin sharing was weaker, because having fewer shared sequences lowered the signal-to-noise ratio. Because the same donors could not be followed over many years, conclusions were based on cross-sectional statistical analysis.

The CDR3 runs 15 residues from the cysteine to the phenylalanine. Of the read, only the CDR3 DNA is kept; its 45 bases are in frame from base 1. V is pared back by 4 bases and J by 4 bases, with 17 bases lying between the germline termini. Via the germline V gene, CDR1 is LGHNA and CDR2 YSLEER. Libraries were built with 5' RACE. The reads were generated on an Illumina HiSeq 2000. Template switching added a universal primer binding site, and the final cDNA carried a unique molecular identifier that allowed TCR cDNA molecules to be counted accurately. Specific primers in the conserved constant-segment region were used to synthesize first-strand cDNA for the TCR alpha and beta chains. To control for contamination, every cDNA library was double barcoded, receiving both a SMART-Mk sample barcode and Illumina barcodes. Two successive PCR steps introduced TruSeq adapter sequences along with Illumina sample barcodes. The Illumina HiSeq platform was used with custom primers to sequence TCR alpha and beta cDNA libraries. Concerning the study's data processing: Raw reads were processed with MiGEC to extract unique molecular identifiers, and MiXCR was used to determine CDR3 positions. For each individual, recombination models were inferred using an EM algorithm with the repgenHMM and IGoR tools. The analysis of shared clonotypes was done with the tcR package in R, with sharing normalized by the product of cloneset sizes. To study raw recombination without the effects of thymic and clonal selection, out-of-frame nonproductive sequences were analyzed. The public sequencing data were trimmed at Q25 with fastp and processed into clonotypes with MiXCR by TCRdb, which kept only in-frame beta chains. Every CDR3 protein is listed once, alongside the most common genes and DNA of its rows. TCRdb's processing, not the study's, gives the V and J calls here. Across this sample there are about 660,000 distinct CDR3 sequences, with 8.5% to 9% seen only once. The ten largest clones represent 0.75% to 1% of the sample.

All donors were healthy Caucasians. Three pairs of female monozygotic twins, all aged about 18 to 29 years, were included in the twin cohort. The RNA used for TCR libraries was isolated from peripheral blood mononuclear cells. The same sample was also studied in work on yellow fever vaccine responses in identical twins. That second publication adds: The T cell response to vaccination in identical twins was reported by the authors to appear partly convergent and partly personalized. In identical twins, the study followed T cell clones that responded to the vaccine with precision.

The sample was PBMCs. The TCR sequence derives from a woman aged 18-29 years in good health. The chain is assembled from TRBV4-3 and TRBJ2-7, with a tentative D gene TRBD2 over 5 matching bases. The DNA sequence is TGCGCCAGCAGCCGAGAGGGCCGGGGTGGTTACGAGCAGTACTTC. This sequence encodes CASSREGRGGYEQYF.